The 21 T cell receptor beta chains given below trace back to one sample, sequenced in a study of blood T cell repertoires in COVID-19 (dated by TCRdb to 2020 to 2021). Receptor libraries were prepared by the immunoSEQ multiplex PCR assay. Imported from immuneACCESS, the table was reduced by TCRdb to in-frame sequences with V and J called. These copies leave out some clones; in studies compared against another copy, an unresolved V gene accounts for under half, and the cause of the remainder is not known. The sample profile shows about 100,000 clones; about 90% of them were found once. The top ten hold 7% to 9.5% of the sample. The specimen was peripheral blood. The receptors here all came from a man aged 25-45 years in a cohort sampled during active COVID-19.

A single count supports this clone. J is TRBJ1-1 and V is TRBV7-2; 11 bases fit TRBD1. V shed 1 base and J 8 bases; nucleotides not matched to a gene: 6. This CDR3 region has 15 residues. In germline, CDR1 is SGHTA, CDR2 FQGNSA. The CDR3 protein is CASSLESGTGGEAFF. CDR3 nucleotides: TGTGCCAGCAGCTTAGAGTCCGGGACAGGGGGGGAAGCTTTCTTT.

The rearrangement links TRBV7-2 to TRBJ2-3; 11 bases fit TRBD2. J gave up 10 bases and V 5 bases, and 17 bases lay outside the gene matches. Germline CDR1 is SGHTA and CDR2 is FQGNSA. The CDR3 runs 17 residues. CDR3 coding DNA: TGTGCCAGCAGCCCTTTCGAACCGGGACTAGCGGTTCCTCCGCAGTATTTT. Translating it yields CASSPFEPGLAVPPQYF.

The chain recombines TRBV11-2 with TRBJ2-1; D remains ambiguous. Trimming cost V 6 bases and J 0 bases, with 6 bases left between them. The CDR3 loop spans 13 amino acids. Germline assignment: CDR1 SGHAT and CDR2 FQNNGV. The DNA of the CDR3 is TGTGCCAGCAGTGCGAGCTCCTACAATGAGCAGTTCTTC. This translates into CASSASSYNEQFF.

The chain has TRBV15 and TRBJ2-3, with D possibly being TRBD2 (9 bases). CDR1 and CDR2 (germline): LNHNV, YYDKDF (reference sequence). V lost 4 bases and J 4 bases, leaving 27 bases between the germline ends. CDR3 size: 19 residues. This chain's CDR3 is CATSTDRESAGGPADTQYF. In nucleotides, the CDR3 is TGTGCCACCAGCACGGACAGGGAATCGGCGGGGGGGCCGGCAGATACGCAGTATTTT.

J is TRBJ1-4 and V is TRBV3-1 (or the pseudogene TRBV3-2); a possible D gene is TRBD1 (5 bases). The length of the CDR3 is 15 residues. Trimming pared 1 base from V and 7 bases from J, leaving 13 bases between. Germline V gene data show CDR1 as LGHDT and CDR2 as YNNKEL (reference sequence). CDR3 sequence (DNA): TGTGCCAGCAGCCAAGCGACTCAGGGTGCTGAAAAACTGTTTTTT. Amino acid sequence: CASSQATQGAEKLFF.

The chain recombines TRBV19 with TRBJ1-2, with no clear D. V was shortened by 3 bases and J by 1 base, with 6 bases between the two germline ends. CDR1 LNHDA and CDR2 SQIVND come from the germline V gene (reference sequence). CDR3 size: 13 residues. The CDR3 DNA sequence: TGTGCCAGTAGTATCCAGGTTAACTATGGCTACACCTTC. Encoded protein: CASSIQVNYGYTF.

This chain joins TRBV6-1 and TRBJ1-2; D is ambiguous. CDR3 length equals 15 residues. Germline V gene lookup returns CDR1 MNHNS and CDR2 SASEGT. The V gene lost 2 bases and the J gene lost 5 bases, with 15 bases spanning the gap. The CDR3 nucleotides are TGTGCCAGCAGTGAACCAAGCCCAAGATCTTATGGCTACACCTTC. Its protein product is CASSEPSPRSYGYTF.

The chain links TRBV11-2 to TRBJ2-3, with D maybe TRBD2 (6 bases). The germline CDR1 and CDR2 sequences are SGHAT and FQNNGV. CDR3 length equals 17 residues. Trimming took off 0 bases at V and 1 base at J, with 14 bases between the two ends. This chain's CDR3 is CASSLDLGGDGTDTQYF. In DNA form, the CDR3 reads TGTGCCAGCAGCTTAGATCTGGGGGGTGATGGCACAGATACGCAGTATTTT.

This clone was recorded a few times. J is TRBJ1-2 and V is TRBV5-4, with D unclear. Germline-derived CDR1 and CDR2 are SGHNT and YYREEE (reference sequence). Trimming shortened V by 4 bases and J by 6 bases, and 16 bases separated the two germline ends. This CDR3 has 14 residues. The CDR3 sequence: CASSATNSGNGYTF. The CDR3 nucleotides are TGTGCCAGCAGCGCGACCAACTCGGGTAATGGCTACACCTTC.

The rearrangement uses TRBV6-6 and TRBJ1-5; 7 nucleotides match TRBD1. The CDR3 consists of 15 residues. Per germline, CDR1 MNHNY and CDR2 SVGAGI (reference sequence). Losses at the gene ends were 6 bases for V and 3 bases for J; bases not matched to a gene: 8. DNA for the CDR3: TGTGCCAGCAGCTACGAGGGGGCCTACAATCAGCCCCAGCATTTT. It is translated as CASSYEGAYNQPQHF.

The rearrangement joins TRBV2 to TRBJ2-5, with a weak D call TRBD2 (7 bases). V was shortened by 3 bases and J by 6 bases, with 17 bases between the two germline ends. Looked up from germline, CDR1 is SNHLY and CDR2 is FYNNEI. The CDR3 totals 15 residues. The DNA for the CDR3 is TGTGCCAGCAGTGAGTTCGGGGGGCCGGAACAGACCCAGTACTTC. Translated: CASSEFGGPEQTQYF.

A single count supports this clone. The CDR3 DNA reads as TGTGCCAGCAACAGGAAATACAATGAGCAGTTCTTC. Its protein product is CASNRKYNEQFF. The rearrangement links TRBV2 to TRBJ2-1; tentatively, D is TRBD1 (5 bases). V lost 7 bases to trimming and J lost 4 bases, with 8 bases between them. Germline V gene lookup returns CDR1 SNHLY and CDR2 FYNNEI. The CDR3 runs 12 residues.

CDR3 region: CASTVAGNTGELFF. As DNA, the CDR3 is TGTGCCAGCACCGTAGCGGGGAACACCGGGGAGCTGTTTTTT. The chain joins TRBV3-1 (or the pseudogene TRBV3-2) to TRBJ2-2; 7 bases fit TRBD2. CDR1 LGHDT and CDR2 YNNKEL come from the germline V gene (reference sequence). The CDR3 totals 14 residues. Trimming removed 7 bases from V and 1 base from J; junction bases left unmatched: 3.

The rearrangement links TRBV10-3 to TRBJ2-7; the D gene is possibly TRBD1 (11 bases). Per the germline V gene, CDR1 is ENHRY and CDR2 is SYGVKD. This CDR3 comprises 16 residues. V lost 11 bases and J 2 bases, leaving 25 bases between the germline ends. CDR3 protein: CAAGTGGTSGAYEQYF. The CDR3 DNA reads as TGTGCCGCCGGGACAGGGGGAACTAGCGGGGCCTACGAGCAGTACTTC.

This clone was seen just once. V and J are TRBV19 and TRBJ2-7; 11 nucleotides line up with TRBD1. Germline V lookup: CDR1 LNHDA, CDR2 SQIVND (reference sequence). The V gene end was trimmed by 2 bases and the J gene end by 2 bases; junction bases not matched to a gene: 2. The CDR3 covers 15 residues. CDR3 DNA sequence: TGTGCCAGTAGTATATTGGGACAGGGGGCCTACGAGCAGTACTTC. It encodes CASSILGQGAYEQYF.

This chain links TRBV7-2 with TRBJ2-7; 16 bases line up with TRBD2. The length of the CDR3 is 18 residues. Germline CDR1 SGHTA, CDR2 FQGNSA. V trimming: 2 bases; J trimming: 3 bases; junction bases outside the gene matches: 7. CDR3 sequence (DNA): TGTGCCAGCAGCTTATATTCGGGACTAGCGGGGGGGCTCTACGAGCAGTACTTC. Its protein product is CASSLYSGLAGGLYEQYF. The full variable domain, rest sourced from reference TRBV7-2 and TRBJ2-7, is GAGVSQSPSNKVTEKGKDVELRCDPISGHTALYWYRQSLGQGLEFLIYFQGNSAPDKSGLPSDRFSAERTGGSVSTLTIQRTQQEDSAVYLCASSLYSGLAGGLYEQYFGPGTRLTVT.

V gene TRBV2 combines with J gene TRBJ2-5; possibly TRBD2 for D (6 bases). From germline, CDR1 is SNHLY and CDR2 FYNNEI. The ends were cut back, 6 bases at V and 3 bases at J, with 8 bases in the middle. The CDR3 loop spans 12 amino acids. Here the CDR3 DNA reads TGTGCCAGCAGGGGACTGGAAGAGACCCAGTACTTC. Translating gives CASRGLEETQYF.

The chain couples TRBV2 to TRBJ2-1; 9 bases agree with TRBD2. Per the germline V gene, CDR1 is SNHLY and CDR2 is FYNNEI. With V trimmed by 7 bases and J by 4 bases, 14 bases remained unmatched. This CDR3 is 17 amino acids long. Here the CDR3 reads CASIPSGGTLGYNEQFF. In DNA form, the CDR3 reads TGTGCCAGCATACCGAGCGGGGGGACTTTGGGGTACAATGAGCAGTTCTTC.

The chain uses TRBV2 and TRBJ1-2; possible D gene TRBD1, 5 bases. Germline V CDR1 and CDR2: SNHLY, FYNNEI. The germline V and J ends were trimmed by 8 bases and 3 bases, with 16 bases remaining between them. The CDR3 is 14 amino acids. CDR3 region: CASQAAGPDYGYTF. The CDR3 bases are TGTGCCAGCCAAGCGGCGGGGCCGGACTATGGCTACACCTTC. Drawing the rest from reference TRBV2 and TRBJ1-2, the complete variable domain is EPEVTQTPSHQVTQMGQEVILRCVPISNHLYFYWYRQILGQKVEFLVSFYNNEISEKSEIFDDQFSVERPDGSNFTLKIRSTKLEDSAMYFCASQAAGPDYGYTFGSGTRLTVV.

The rearrangement joins TRBV5-1 to TRBJ2-3, with 8 bases lining up with TRBD1. The CDR3 contains 15 residues. From germline, CDR1 is SGHRS and CDR2 YFSETQ. Unmatched junction bases numbered 7, after V lost 4 bases and J lost 3 bases. In DNA, the CDR3 is TGCGCCAGCAGCCCCGCTGACAGGGGAACAGATACGCAGTATTTT. Translation gives CASSPADRGTDTQYF.

Remarks on this clone: This CDR3 is also generated by other DNA sequences in the sample. The chain couples TRBV6-2 or TRBV6-3 to TRBJ2-7, with D possibly matching TRBD1 (6 bases). Germline CDR1 MNHEY, CDR2 SVGEGT. The CDR3 contains 15 residues. Between the trimmed V and J ends, which lost 0 bases and 5 bases, there was a span of 14 bases. For the CDR3, the DNA is TGTGCCAGCAGTTACTCTACAGGGCCCCTCGACGAGCAGTACTTC. This gives the protein CASSYSTGPLDEQYF.